This is a list of T cell receptor beta chains from one sample in a study of blood T cell repertoires in COVID-19. Sequenced by immunoSEQ multiplex PCR; TCRdb stores in-frame clones only, minus some. The sample gives hundreds of thousands of clones, over 70% of which show up once; 4.5% to 6.5% is in the top ten. The sequenced sample was peripheral blood. These receptor sequences come from a man older than 75 with acute or convalescent COVID-19. CDR3s include the opening cysteine and the closing phenylalanine or tryptophan. The D gene is left open where the match is weak. Some rows have no size entry. The others give once, few or many, or a class for an expanded clone.

abundance | d_gene | j_gene | v_gene | len | CDR3aa | CDR3nt
. | TRBD2 | TRBJ2-3 | TRBV5-1 | 16 | CASSLTSGLNTDTQYF | TGCGCCAGCAGCCTTACTAGCGGGCTAAACACAGATACGCAGTATTTT
. | . | TRBJ2-3 | TRBV3-1/TRBV3-2 | 14 | CASSQGQTTDTQYF | TGTGCCAGCAGCCAAGGACAGACCACAGATACGCAGTATTTT
. | . | TRBJ2-1 | TRBV2 | 14 | CASSDGGFYNEQFF | TGTGCCAGCAGTGACGGCGGGTTCTACAATGAGCAGTTCTTC
. | TRBD1 | TRBJ2-5 | TRBV5-1 | 14 | CASSLLQGGETQYF | TGCGCCAGCAGCTTGTTACAGGGGGGAGAGACCCAGTACTTC
. | TRBD2 | TRBJ2-1 | TRBV12-5 | 13 | CASGLAGVNEQFF | TGTGCTAGTGGTTTAGCGGGAGTCAATGAGCAGTTCTTC
. | . | TRBJ1-1 | TRBV7-9 | 14 | CASSLGETNTEAFF | TGTGCCAGCAGCTTAGGGGAGACGAACACTGAAGCTTTCTTT
. | . | TRBJ1-5 | TRBV5-1 | 18 | CASSCKDLLHIGNQPQHF | TGCGCCAGCAGCTGTAAGGACTTACTACATATTGGCAATCAGCCCCAGCATTTT
few | TRBD2 | TRBJ2-2 | TRBV7-8 | 19 | CASSPTWVAGARLSGELFF | TGTGCCAGCAGCCCCACGTGGGTAGCGGGAGCGCGTTTATCCGGGGAGCTGTTTTTT
. | TRBD1 | TRBJ1-5 | TRBV7-8 | 16 | CASSSRGQQILEPQHF | TGTGCCAGCAGCTCCAGGGGACAGCAGATCTTAGAGCCCCAGCATTTT
. | TRBD2 | TRBJ2-3 | TRBV28 | 14 | CASRPGGEGDTQYF | TGTGCCAGCAGACCCGGAGGGGAGGGGGATACGCAGTATTTT
. | . | TRBJ1-5 | TRBV12-3/TRBV12-4 | 12 | CASSFGQGALDF | .
. | TRBD1 | TRBJ1-1 | TRBV6-2/TRBV6-3 | 16 | CASSFDRGRMNTEAFF | TGTGCCAGCAGTTTCGACAGGGGGCGAATGAACACTGAAGCTTTCTTT
few | TRBD1 | TRBJ1-6 | TRBV30 | 16 | CAWSRDSSSYNSPLHF | TGTGCCTGGAGTAGGGACAGTAGCTCCTATAATTCACCCCTCCACTTT
. | . | TRBJ2-2 | TRBV3-1/TRBV3-2 | 17 | CASTPLRPLGNTGELFF | TGTGCCAGCACCCCACTCAGGCCCTTAGGGAACACCGGGGAGCTGTTTTTT
. | . | TRBJ1-1 | TRBV28 | 13 | CASSPPHNPEAFF | TGTGCCAGCAGTCCACCGCACAACCCTGAAGCTTTCTTT
. | TRBD1 | TRBJ2-1 | TRBV6-6 | 15 | CASSGQGSSYNEQFF | TGTGCCAGCAGTGGACAGGGGAGCTCCTACAATGAGCAGTTCTTC
few | . | TRBJ2-3 | TRBV5-1 | 12 | CASSLQEDTQYF | TGCGCCAGCAGCTTACAGGAAGATACGCAGTATTTT
. | TRBD2 | TRBJ2-5 | TRBV4-1 | 14 | CASSPGTTQETQYF | TGCGCCAGCAGCCCGGGGACTACCCAAGAGACCCAGTACTTC
. | TRBD1 | TRBJ2-3 | TRBV7-2 | 16 | CASSLVGQGKADTQYF | TGTGCCAGCAGCTTAGTAGGACAGGGGAAAGCAGATACGCAGTATTTT
. | . | TRBJ2-5 | TRBV24-1 | 12 | CATSDPPGTQYF | TGTGCCACCAGTGATCCCCCGGGGACCCAGTACTTC
few | . | TRBJ2-7 | TRBV21-1 | 18 | CASSKGTRHQVRSYEQYF | TGTGCCAGCAGCAAAGGTACTCGGCACCAGGTTCGGTCCTACGAGCAGTACTTC
. | . | TRBJ2-1 | TRBV29-1 | 13 | CSVEGLLAGTQFF | TGCAGCGTTGAAGGGCTTTTGGCAGGGACTCAGTTCTTC
few | TRBD1 | TRBJ2-1 | TRBV7-9 | 16 | CASSLIGQGTYNEQFF | TGTGCCAGCAGCCTAATAGGACAGGGAACCTACAATGAGCAGTTCTTC